The next 26 T cell receptor beta chains were all read from a single sample in a study of neurological immune-mediated disorders. TCRdb recomputed calls from the 5' RACE reads with MiXCR, one row per CDR3 protein. This repertoire shows 25,000 to 35,000 distinct CDR3 sequences, roughly 1.6% found once; its top ten account for about 9%. The sample taken for sequencing was PBMCs. These receptors came from a woman aged 25 to 39 with multiple sclerosis.

This clonotype was seen at least ten times. This chain links TRBV13 with TRBJ2-7; 7 bases are a match to TRBD1. Trimming removed 5 bases from V and 4 bases from J; junction bases left unmatched: 5. The CDR3 runs to 13 residues. Germline V gene data show CDR1 as PRHDT and CDR2 as FYEKMQ (reference sequence). CDR3: CASSPGTAYEQYF. CDR3 DNA: TGTGCCAGCAGCCCCGGGACAGCTTACGAGCAGTACTTC.

This clonotype showed up just a few times. This chain uses TRBV7-6 with TRBJ2-2; a possible D gene is TRBD2 (7 bases). V shed 7 bases and J shed 4 bases, with 28 bases lying between them. The germline V gene has CDR1 SGHVS and CDR2 FNYEAQ. The length of the CDR3 is 19 residues. CDR3 bases: TGTGCCAGCACCCCAGGGGTCGGGCGGCCCGGGGGGTCCACCGGGGAGCTGTTTTTT. This gives the protein CASTPGVGRPGGSTGELFF.

This clonotype was picked up many times. V usage is TRBV2 and J usage is TRBJ1-1, with a weak D call TRBD1 (6 bases). V lost 2 bases and J 12 bases, leaving 16 bases between the germline ends. CDR1 and CDR2 from the germline V gene are SNHLY and FYNNEI. The CDR3 length is 13 residues. The CDR3 coding sequence is TGTGCCAGCAGTGAAAGGGTCAGGGGTCGGACTTTCTTT. It translates to CASSERVRGRTFF. Full variable domain (rest looked up from reference TRBV2 and TRBJ1-1): EPEVTQTPSHQVTQMGQEVILRCVPISNHLYFYWYRQILGQKVEFLVSFYNNEISEKSEIFDDQFSVERPDGSNFTLKIRSTKLEDSAMYFCASSERVRGRTFFGQGTRLTVV.

The sample holds many counts of this clonotype. The V and J genes are TRBV3-1 and TRBJ1-1, with TRBD1 identical over 9 bases. The CDR3 consists of 17 residues. The J segment lost 3 bases and the V segment lost 0 bases, leaving 8 bases of the junction unmatched. The V gene's germline CDR1 is LGHDT and CDR2 YNNKEL (reference sequence). The CDR3 protein is CASSQDRGTGSHTEAFF. The DNA for the CDR3 is TGTGCCAGCAGCCAAGATCGTGGGACAGGGTCTCACACTGAAGCTTTCTTT.

In its sample, this clonotype was seen many times. The CDR3 spells CASSLVGQVDYGYTF. The CDR3 DNA is TGCGCCAGCAGCTTGGTGGGACAAGTCGATTATGGCTACACCTTC. The gene calls are TRBV5-1 and TRBJ1-2; possibly TRBD1 for D (6 bases). CDR3 length: 15 residues. Germline lookup yields CDR1 SGHRS and CDR2 YFSETQ. V lost 0 bases and J lost 5, with 14 bases in between.

This clonotype was found many times. V and J are TRBV3-1 and TRBJ2-5; D is undetermined. CDR1 and CDR2 (germline): LGHDT, YNNKEL (reference sequence). V gave up 5 bases and J gave up 1 base, with 8 bases separating them. The CDR3 has 13 amino acids. This CDR3 reads CASSSDFQETQYF. The CDR3 bases are TGTGCCAGCAGCTCTGACTTCCAAGAGACCCAGTACTTC.

This clonotype was detected ten times or more. V gene TRBV20-1 combines with J gene TRBJ2-6; 7 bases are shared with TRBD1. Germline V CDR1 and CDR2: DFQATT, SNEGSKA (reference sequence). The CDR3 is 15 residues long. V trimming: 5 bases; J trimming: 4 bases; junction bases outside the gene matches: 8. In DNA form, the CDR3 reads TGCAGTGCTCCGACAGGGTGGGTAGGGGCCAACGTCCTGACTTTC. It translates to CSAPTGWVGANVLTF.

This clonotype showed up many times. The rearrangement links TRBV5-1 to TRBJ2-2, with 8 bases fitting TRBD1. Germline V gene sequence: CDR1 SGHRS, CDR2 YFSETQ. The CDR3 consists of 16 residues. Trimming removed 4 bases from V and 5 bases from J; junction bases left unmatched: 10. As DNA, the CDR3 is TGCGCCAGCAGCCTATCGCGGACAGGGCGGACCGGGGAGCTGTTTTTT. The encoded protein is CASSLSRTGRTGELFF. The full variable domain, rest sourced from reference TRBV5-1 and TRBJ2-2, is KAGVTQTPRYLIKTRGQQVTLSCSPISGHRSVSWYQQTPGQGLQFLFEYFSETQRNKGNFPGRFSGRQFSNSRSEMNVSTLELGDSALYLCASSLSRTGRTGELFFGEGSRLTVL.

This clonotype was found many times. The genes are TRBV20-1 and TRBJ2-5; 9 bases agree with TRBD2. Trimming took 4 bases from V and 9 from J; bases not matched to a gene: 12. The CDR3 is made up of 14 amino acids. The germline V gene has CDR1 DFQATT and CDR2 SNEGSKA (reference sequence). The CDR3 nucleotides are TGCAGTGCTACGGCCGTAGCGGGGGCCGGGGCCCAGTACTTC. Translating it yields CSATAVAGAGAQYF.

This clonotype was seen many times. V usage is TRBV12-3 or TRBV12-4 and J usage is TRBJ1-4; D uncertain. The V gene lost 2 bases and the J gene lost 5 bases, with 9 bases spanning the gap. The CDR3 contains 14 residues. The CDR3 DNA sequence: TGTGCCAGCAGTTTAAGGGTTTCAAATGAAAAACTGTTTTTT. Its protein product is CASSLRVSNEKLFF.

This clonotype was seen repeatedly, ten times or more. The V gene is TRBV21-1, the J gene TRBJ1-1; the table's D call TRBD1 went unverified against the DNA. TRBV21-1 is a recognized pseudogene. The CDR3 has 15 amino acids. CDR3 region: CASSIQEGETTEAFF. In DNA form, the CDR3 reads TGTGCCAGCAGCATCCAAGAGGGGGAGACCACTGAAGCTTTCTTT.

This clonotype was detected ten times or more. The chain uses TRBV5-5 and TRBJ1-4; the match to TRBD1 covers 7 bases. V lost 2 bases, J lost 6 bases, and 7 bases stayed unmatched. The germline CDR1 and CDR2 sequences are SGHKS and YYEKEE (reference sequence). The CDR3 totals 15 residues. Here the CDR3 reads CASSFRRGRDEKLFF. Written as DNA, the CDR3 is TGTGCCAGCAGCTTCAGAAGGGGGCGCGATGAAAAACTGTTTTTT.

This clonotype was seen repeatedly, ten times or more. The J gene is TRBJ1-2, the V gene TRBV7-3; D is unresolved. From germline, CDR1 is SGHTA and CDR2 FQGTGA. The CDR3 is 14 amino acids. Trimming shortened V by 0 bases and J by 4 bases, and 9 bases separated the two germline ends. DNA of the CDR3: TGTGCCAGCAGCTTAACAAGAACGAGCTATGGCTACACCTTC. Amino acids: CASSLTRTSYGYTF.

This clonotype was seen many times. J is TRBJ2-3 and V is TRBV12-3 or TRBV12-4, with D possibly being TRBD1 (6 bases). The CDR3 spans 17 residues. V was pared by 3 bases and J by 0 bases, with 16 bases between. Written as DNA, the CDR3 is TGTGCCAGCAGTTTTTTGGGCAGGGGTATGAGCACAGATACGCAGTATTTT. Translated: CASSFLGRGMSTDTQYF.

This clonotype occurred a few times. Being one base from a much bigger clone, this may be a read error. V gene TRBV6-6 combines with J gene TRBJ2-7; D is uncertain. This CDR3 region has 13 residues. CDR1 is MNHNY and CDR2 is SVGAGI in the germline V gene (reference sequence). V was cut by 5 bases and J by 3 bases, with 11 bases left in between. The CDR3 region is CASSGTADYEQYF. CDR3 sequence (DNA): TGTGCCAGCAGTGGCACGGCCGACTACGAGCAGTACTTC.

This clonotype has at least ten counts. V and J are TRBV20-1 and TRBJ1-4, with TRBD1 matching 9 bases. The CDR3 sequence is 13 residues long. The V gene's germline CDR1 is DFQATT and CDR2 SNEGSKA (reference sequence). V gave up 4 bases and J gave up 5 bases; unmatched junction bases: 2. CDR3 bases: TGCAGTGCTAAGGGACAGGGCAATGAAAAACTGTTTTTT. It codes for CSAKGQGNEKLFF.

In its sample, this clonotype was seen many times. The chain uses TRBV9 and TRBJ2-7, with 7 bases matching TRBD1. CDR1 is SGDLS and CDR2 is YYNGEE in the germline V gene. The J segment lost 4 bases and the V segment lost 3 bases, leaving 10 bases of the junction unmatched. The CDR3 consists of 15 residues. The CDR3 DNA follows: TGTGCCAGCAGCGAGACCGGGACAGCGATTTACGAGCAGTACTTC. Translated, it gives CASSETGTAIYEQYF. Full variable domain (rest looked up from reference TRBV9 and TRBJ2-7): DSGVTQTPKHLITATGQRVTLRCSPRSGDLSVYWYQQSLDQGLQFLIQYYNGEERAKGNILERFSAQQFPDLHSELNLSSLELGDSALYFCASSETGTAIYEQYFGPGTRLTVT.

Ten or more counts support this clonotype. The chain couples TRBV10-3 to TRBJ2-7; 7 bases align to TRBD2. This CDR3 is built from 17 residues. V dropped 2 bases and J dropped 0; count of bases not matched to a gene: 10. Germline loops: CDR1 ENHRY, CDR2 SYGVKD. CDR3 sequence reads: CAISEPGRGILSYEQYF. The CDR3 DNA follows: TGTGCCATCAGTGAGCCGGGGAGGGGTATCCTCTCCTACGAGCAGTACTTC.

Many counts were recorded for this clonotype. This sequence joins TRBV29-1 and TRBJ2-3; D ambiguous. Trimming removed 8 bases from V and 6 bases from J, with 12 bases in between. Germline assignment: CDR1 SQVTM and CDR2 ANQGSEA. There are 11 residues in the CDR3. The CDR3 is CSTTYGDTQYF. CDR3 DNA sequence: TGCAGCACGACTTATGGGGATACGCAGTATTTT.

This clonotype was seen at least ten times. The chain has TRBV7-6 and TRBJ1-5, with no clear D. CDR3 size: 12 residues. The germline V gene has CDR1 SGHVS and CDR2 FNYEAQ. The V and J ends lost 3 bases and 3 bases respectively, with 3 bases between them. CDR3 sequence reads: CASSFPNQPQHF. Here the CDR3 DNA reads TGTGCCAGCAGCTTTCCCAATCAGCCCCAGCATTTT.

This clonotype was seen at least ten times. The chain links TRBV15 to TRBJ2-1; 9 nucleotides match TRBD2. Germline assignment: CDR1 LNHNV and CDR2 YYDKDF (reference sequence). The CDR3 length is 17 residues. After removal of 3 bases from V and 7 bases from J, the junction contained 13 bases not matched to a gene. The CDR3 nucleotides read TGTGCCACCAGCAGTAGTATCGGAGTAGCGGGGGTGAATGAGCAGTTCTTC. It encodes CATSSSIGVAGVNEQFF.

This clonotype was seen repeatedly, ten times or more. The chain employs TRBV9 and TRBJ1-3, with unresolved D. Trimming pared 0 bases from V and 0 bases from J, leaving 1 base between. The CDR3 is 13 residues long. Germline CDR1 and CDR2: SGDLS and YYNGEE. The CDR3 here is CASSVDSGNTIYF. The CDR3 DNA is TGTGCCAGCAGCGTAGACTCTGGAAACACCATATATTTT.

This clonotype showed up many times. The chain employs TRBV4-2 and TRBJ2-3, with 10 bases fitting TRBD2. The length of the CDR3 is 17 residues. The ends lost 1 base at V and 1 base at J; junction bases unmatched: 5. Germline V gene lookup returns CDR1 LGHNA and CDR2 YNFKEQ. As DNA, the CDR3 is TGTGCCAGCAGCCAAGTAGGCCTAGCGGGGGGCACAGATACGCAGTATTTT. It encodes CASSQVGLAGGTDTQYF.

The sample holds many counts of this clonotype. CDR3 sequence (DNA): TGTGCCATCAGTCTTCGGGCAGCGGGGGGACTCACAGATACGCAGTATTTT. Translating gives CAISLRAAGGLTDTQYF. V and J are TRBV10-3 and TRBJ2-3; 9 positions agree with TRBD2. CDR1 and CDR2 from the germline V gene are ENHRY and SYGVKD. The CDR3 is 17 residues long. V lost 5 bases, J lost 2 bases, and 11 bases stayed unmatched.

This clonotype was seen repeatedly, ten times or more. V usage is TRBV7-9 and J usage is TRBJ1-5; no reliable D call. Germline CDR1 is SEHNR and CDR2 is FQNEAQ (reference sequence). Trimming removed 2 bases at V and 2 bases at J, with 7 bases between. This CDR3 region has 14 residues. The CDR3 sequence: CASSLMQGNQPQHF. The CDR3, as DNA: TGTGCCAGCAGCTTAATGCAGGGCAATCAGCCCCAGCATTTT.

This clonotype came up many times. The V and J genes are TRBV5-1 and TRBJ2-1; unclear D gene. V gave up 2 bases and J gave up 4 bases, with 10 bases separating them. In germline, CDR1 is SGHRS, CDR2 YFSETQ. The CDR3 consists of 14 residues. This chain's CDR3 is CASSLGGLYNEQFF. The DNA for the CDR3 is TGCGCCAGCAGCTTAGGCGGATTGTACAATGAGCAGTTCTTC.